Listed below are T cell receptor beta chains from one sample, sequenced in a study of tumour-infiltrating T cells in Burkitt lymphoma. The protocol was immunoSEQ multiplex PCR, while the TCRdb copy is restricted to in-frame clones and leaves out a portion. The table includes about 10,000 clones, 62% detected once. Sequenced: tumor tissue. All receptors come from a human donor with diffuse large B-cell lymphoma. CDR3s leave out the opening cysteine and the closing phenylalanine or tryptophan. Each record gives: J gene, V gene, clone size, CDR3 protein. A clone size is listed for some rows: how often the clone was seen (once, few, many), or a class if it is expanded.

J gene: TRBJ2-1; V gene: TRBV29-1; clone size: NA; CDR3 protein: SVPTSNYNEQF
J gene: TRBJ1-4; V gene: TRBV5-1; clone size: NA; CDR3 protein: ASSLWGQPNEKLF
J gene: TRBJ2-1; V gene: TRBV2; clone size: NA; CDR3 protein: ASSENGATGGDEQF
J gene: TRBJ1-2; V gene: TRBV6-1; clone size: NA; CDR3 protein: ASSEIGTDGYT
J gene: TRBJ1-4; V gene: TRBV7-2; clone size: NA; CDR3 protein: ASSLFQSGGNEKLF
J gene: TRBJ2-2; V gene: TRBV7-3; clone size: few; CDR3 protein: ASSLTPIGELF
J gene: TRBJ1-1; V gene: TRBV5-4; clone size: once; CDR3 protein: ASSSQGFSPEAF
J gene: TRBJ2-7; V gene: TRBV5-1; clone size: NA; CDR3 protein: ASRTGTIAYEQY
J gene: TRBJ1-1; V gene: TRBV7-9; clone size: few; CDR3 protein: ASTLLRDRGNAF
J gene: TRBJ2-4; V gene: TRBV11-2; clone size: NA; CDR3 protein: ASSLGGQATVNIQY
J gene: TRBJ2-2; V gene: TRBV7-3; clone size: once; CDR3 protein: ASSLNGAGELF
J gene: TRBJ1-6; V gene: TRBV27; clone size: medium-sized; CDR3 protein: ASSSRGRSSPLH
J gene: TRBJ1-4; V gene: TRBV4-2; clone size: NA; CDR3 protein: ASSQAVGSDEKLF
J gene: TRBJ1-1; V gene: TRBV11-2; clone size: NA; CDR3 protein: ASSYGTGLNTEAF
J gene: TRBJ1-5; V gene: TRBV18; clone size: NA; CDR3 protein: ASSPESGQPQH
J gene: TRBJ2-2; V gene: TRBV7-9; clone size: NA; CDR3 protein: ASSLGQGASGELF
J gene: TRBJ1-4; V gene: TRBV28; clone size: NA; CDR3 protein: ASREPGDDEKLF
J gene: TRBJ2-4; V gene: TRBV27; clone size: NA; CDR3 protein: ASSLRLGHKNIQY
J gene: TRBJ1-6; V gene: TRBV7-8; clone size: NA; CDR3 protein: ASSFNSGNNSPLH
J gene: TRBJ2-5; V gene: TRBV5-4; clone size: once; CDR3 protein: ASSTADTGDRETQY
J gene: TRBJ2-5; V gene: TRBV5-6; clone size: medium-sized; CDR3 protein: ASSPGQGRETQY
J gene: TRBJ2-7; V gene: TRBV5-1; clone size: NA; CDR3 protein: ASSSQGAPYEQY
J gene: TRBJ2-7; V gene: TRBV10-1; clone size: once; CDR3 protein: ASGRSAGVGQY
J gene: TRBJ1-4; V gene: TRBV28; clone size: NA; CDR3 protein: ASSISWRGEKLF
J gene: TRBJ1-2; V gene: TRBV2; clone size: medium-sized; CDR3 protein: ASSETRGYGYT
J gene: TRBJ1-2; V gene: TRBV5-1; clone size: NA; CDR3 protein: ASSLEGDRRYGYT
J gene: TRBJ1-6; V gene: TRBV11-2; clone size: few; CDR3 protein: ASAGGRNSPLH
J gene: TRBJ2-1; V gene: TRBV5-4; clone size: few; CDR3 protein: ASSLAVAAYNEQF
J gene: TRBJ2-5; V gene: TRBV19; clone size: NA; CDR3 protein: ASSIDLWETQY
J gene: TRBJ2-2; V gene: TRBV27; clone size: few; CDR3 protein: ASRTGARLAGELF
J gene: TRBJ1-1; V gene: TRBV30; clone size: few; CDR3 protein: AWSWGNTEAF